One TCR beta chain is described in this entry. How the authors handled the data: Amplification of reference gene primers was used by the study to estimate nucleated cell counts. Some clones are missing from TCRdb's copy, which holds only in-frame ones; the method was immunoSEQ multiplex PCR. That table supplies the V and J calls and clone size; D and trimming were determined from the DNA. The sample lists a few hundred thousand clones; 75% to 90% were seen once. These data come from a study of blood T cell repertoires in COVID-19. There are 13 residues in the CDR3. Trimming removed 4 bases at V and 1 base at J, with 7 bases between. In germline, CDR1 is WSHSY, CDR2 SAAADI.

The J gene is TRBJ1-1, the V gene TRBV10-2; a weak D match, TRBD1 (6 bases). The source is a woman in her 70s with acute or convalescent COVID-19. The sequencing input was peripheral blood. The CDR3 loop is CASSVQGNTEAFF. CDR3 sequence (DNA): TGCGCCAGCAGTGTACAGGGGAACACTGAAGCTTTCTTT.